A selection of T cell receptor beta chains follows, all from one sample in a study of regulatory T cells in long-lasting Graves disease. TCRdb reanalysed the multiplex PCR reads using MiXCR and keeps one entry per CDR3 protein. The sample includes some 500,000 distinct CDR3 sequences, approximately 13% of them seen just once. The same data also contributed to another study, on T cells in Graves' hyperthyroidism and ophthalmopathy.

Material: peripheral blood mononuclear cells (PBMCs), obtained at new diagnosis, from a patient treated with antithyroid drugs. These receptors all come from a man aged 25 to 40 with Graves disease. CDR3s include the opening cysteine and the closing phenylalanine or tryptophan. Each record gives: D gene, clone size, V gene, J gene, CDR3 DNA, CDR3 protein. D genes are given only for firm matches. Rows may omit the clone size; those that give it use once, few, many or a size class.

D gene: -
clone size: -
V gene: TRBV6-4
J gene: TRBJ2-5
CDR3 DNA: TGTGCCAGCAGTAGAGAAGCGGGAGAGACCCAGTACTTC
CDR3 protein: CASSREAGETQYF

D gene: -
clone size: few
V gene: TRBV7-9
J gene: TRBJ2-2
CDR3 DNA: TGTGCCATCCCGGGCCCTGCCACCGGGGAGCTGTTTTTT
CDR3 protein: CAIPGPATGELFF

D gene: -
clone size: many
V gene: TRBV7-8
J gene: TRBJ2-1
CDR3 DNA: TGTGCCAGCAGCTGGGAGAGGATAGGCATTAATGAGCAGTTCTTC
CDR3 protein: CASSWERIGINEQFF

D gene: -
clone size: few
V gene: TRBV29-1
J gene: TRBJ2-1
CDR3 DNA: TGCAGCGCTAAGCGCACATCCTACAATGAGCAGTTCTTC
CDR3 protein: CSAKRTSYNEQFF

D gene: -
clone size: -
V gene: TRBV6-2/TRBV6-3
J gene: TRBJ1-2
CDR3 DNA: TGTGCCAGCAGTCAGAGGAGGGTAACAGATGGCTACACCTTC
CDR3 protein: CASSQRRVTDGYTF

D gene: TRBD2
clone size: -
V gene: TRBV5-1
J gene: TRBJ2-1
CDR3 DNA: TGCGCCAGCAGCTTGGGGGGACTAGCGGGAGAAATATCCTACAATGAGCAGTTCTTC
CDR3 protein: CASSLGGLAGEISYNEQFF

D gene: -
clone size: few
V gene: TRBV29-1
J gene: TRBJ1-2
CDR3 DNA: TGCAGCGTTGAAGGTCAGGGGTTGAGCGGCTACACCTTC
CDR3 protein: CSVEGQGLSGYTF

D gene: TRBD2
clone size: many
V gene: TRBV20-1
J gene: TRBJ2-7
CDR3 DNA: TGCAGTGCTAATAAGAAAGTGGTGGCTAGCGGGAGCCACGAGCAGTACTTC
CDR3 protein: CSANKKVVASGSHEQYF

D gene: -
clone size: few
V gene: TRBV18
J gene: TRBJ2-5
CDR3 DNA: TGTGCCAGCTCACCTGGGCAGGCCATGGAGACCCAGTACTTC
CDR3 protein: CASSPGQAMETQYF

D gene: -
clone size: many
V gene: TRBV12-3/TRBV12-4
J gene: TRBJ2-3
CDR3 DNA: TGTGCCAGCGGGAGATCGACAGATACGCAGTATTTT
CDR3 protein: CASGRSTDTQYF

D gene: TRBD2
clone size: many
V gene: TRBV7-3
J gene: TRBJ2-1
CDR3 DNA: TGTGCCAGCAGCTCCCCCGGGACTAGCGGGTTTAAGCAGTTCTTC
CDR3 protein: CASSSPGTSGFKQFF

D gene: -
clone size: once
V gene: TRBV24-1
J gene: TRBJ2-1
CDR3 DNA: TGTGCCACCAGTGACCTCAGCGGCGCACACTACAATGAGCAGTTCTTC
CDR3 protein: CATSDLSGAHYNEQFF

D gene: -
clone size: many
V gene: TRBV12-3/TRBV12-4
J gene: TRBJ2-7
CDR3 DNA: TGTGCCAGCAGTTCTGAGTCTAGCTCCGAGCAGTACTTC
CDR3 protein: CASSSESSSEQYF

D gene: -
clone size: many
V gene: TRBV30
J gene: TRBJ2-7
CDR3 DNA: TGTGCCTGGAGTGTACGAGAGGGCCGCTCCTACGAGCAGTACTTC
CDR3 protein: CAWSVREGRSYEQYF

D gene: -
clone size: -
V gene: TRBV27
J gene: TRBJ1-5
CDR3 DNA: TGTGCCAGCAGTCCGAGTCGGGGACTCCATCAGCCCCAGCATTTT
CDR3 protein: CASSPSRGLHQPQHF

D gene: -
clone size: many
V gene: TRBV6-2/TRBV6-3
J gene: TRBJ2-6
CDR3 DNA: TGTGCCAGCAGGGGAGTGTCTGGGGCCAACGTCCTGACTTTC
CDR3 protein: CASRGVSGANVLTF

D gene: -
clone size: many
V gene: TRBV24-1
J gene: TRBJ1-4
CDR3 DNA: TGTGCCACCAGTCCCGGCGGACAGTTAAATGAAAAACTGTTTTTT
CDR3 protein: CATSPGGQLNEKLFF

D gene: -
clone size: many
V gene: TRBV6-1
J gene: TRBJ2-2
CDR3 DNA: TGTGCCAGCAGTCGATCTAGTCCCGGGGAGCTGTTTTTT
CDR3 protein: CASSRSSPGELFF

D gene: -
clone size: many
V gene: TRBV5-5
J gene: TRBJ2-7
CDR3 DNA: TGTGCCAGCACCCCTAGAGAAGCGGTAAAATACGAGCAGTACTTC
CDR3 protein: CASTPREAVKYEQYF

D gene: -
clone size: many
V gene: TRBV15
J gene: TRBJ2-5
CDR3 DNA: TGTGCCACCAGAAAAGGGGACCGTAGGACACAAGAGACCCAGTACTTC
CDR3 protein: CATRKGDRRTQETQYF

D gene: -
clone size: few
V gene: TRBV5-6
J gene: TRBJ2-5
CDR3 DNA: TGTGCCACCCAGCGGCTTGTTGAAGAGACCCAGTACTTC
CDR3 protein: CATQRLVEETQYF

D gene: -
clone size: few
V gene: TRBV6-1
J gene: TRBJ1-5
CDR3 DNA: TGTGCCAGCATTTCGACTGGGAATCAGCCCCAGCATTTT
CDR3 protein: CASISTGNQPQHF

D gene: -
clone size: many
V gene: TRBV7-2
J gene: TRBJ1-1
CDR3 DNA: TGTGCCAGCAGCTTTACCGGGGGGAACACTGAAGCTTTCTTT
CDR3 protein: CASSFTGGNTEAFF

D gene: -
clone size: -
V gene: TRBV11-2
J gene: TRBJ2-7
CDR3 DNA: TGTGCCAGCAGCTTAGTCGTGGGTGGCGAGCAGTACTTC
CDR3 protein: CASSLVVGGEQYF

D gene: -
clone size: many
V gene: TRBV3-1
J gene: TRBJ1-5
CDR3 DNA: TGTGCCAGCAGCCCCCGAGGGCGGGGGGATCAGCCCCAGCATTTT
CDR3 protein: CASSPRGRGDQPQHF

D gene: -
clone size: many
V gene: TRBV12-3/TRBV12-4
J gene: TRBJ1-4
CDR3 DNA: TGTGCCAGCAGTTTTGAGGGAGTCGATGAAAAACTGTTTTTT
CDR3 protein: CASSFEGVDEKLFF

D gene: TRBD1
clone size: few
V gene: TRBV5-1
J gene: TRBJ2-2
CDR3 DNA: TGCGCCAGCAGCTGGGGACAGGGTTCGCATGGGACCGGGGAGCTGTTTTTT
CDR3 protein: CASSWGQGSHGTGELFF

D gene: -
clone size: few
V gene: TRBV10-3
J gene: TRBJ1-1
CDR3 DNA: TGTGCCATCAGTGACGGGCAGAGGGCTTTCTTT
CDR3 protein: CAISDGQRAFF

D gene: -
clone size: many
V gene: TRBV29-1
J gene: TRBJ2-7
CDR3 DNA: TGCAGCGTTGCTCCATTTCCTGGGGCTATCGAGGGGGAGCAGTACTTC
CDR3 protein: CSVAPFPGAIEGEQYF

D gene: TRBD1
clone size: many
V gene: TRBV12-3/TRBV12-4
J gene: TRBJ1-1
CDR3 DNA: TGTGCCAGCAGTACCCGACAGGGCCGGACTGAAGCTTTCTTT
CDR3 protein: CASSTRQGRTEAFF

D gene: -
clone size: few
V gene: TRBV25-1
J gene: TRBJ2-5
CDR3 DNA: TGTGCCAGCAGTGAAACTGACGAGGTGGAGACCCAGTACTTC
CDR3 protein: CASSETDEVETQYF

D gene: TRBD1
clone size: many
V gene: TRBV7-9
J gene: TRBJ2-2
CDR3 DNA: TGTGCCAGCAGCTTAAGAACAGGGGGTGCCGGGGAGCTGTTTTTT
CDR3 protein: CASSLRTGGAGELFF

D gene: TRBD1
clone size: -
V gene: TRBV5-4
J gene: TRBJ1-4
CDR3 DNA: TGTGCCAGCAGCTTGGGACAGGGTGCTGCAACTAATGAAAAACTGTTTTTT
CDR3 protein: CASSLGQGAATNEKLFF

D gene: TRBD1
clone size: many
V gene: TRBV6-5
J gene: TRBJ2-7
CDR3 DNA: TGTGCCAGCAGTTACGGGACAGGGGGGACCGAGCAGTACTTC
CDR3 protein: CASSYGTGGTEQYF

D gene: -
clone size: many
V gene: TRBV11-2
J gene: TRBJ2-2
CDR3 DNA: TGTGCCAGCAGCCTGGGCGCGGGGCAGGGGACCGGGGAGCTGTTTTTT
CDR3 protein: CASSLGAGQGTGELFF